One and the same sample provided the 15 T cell receptor beta chains below, sequenced in a study. Each CDR3 protein gets one entry after TCRdb re-called the 5' RACE reads with MiXCR. The sample yields approximately 7,000 distinct CDR3 sequences, about 73% seen once. Tregs were sorted as CD4+CD25+CD127-/low cells. The sample consisted of tumor-infiltrating Tregs sorted from the breast tumor. The receptors were sampled from a female donor with breast cancer.

The chain carries TRBV20-1 and TRBJ2-5, with TRBD1 matching over 9 bases. Germline V gene sequence: CDR1 DFQATT, CDR2 SNEGSKA (reference sequence). The CDR3 is made up of 14 amino acids. V was pared by 3 bases and J by 4 bases, with 6 bases of the junction left unmatched. The CDR3 DNA reads TGCAGTGCTAGCACAGGGGGCCCGGGAGAGACCCAGTACTTC. Translation gives CSASTGGPGETQYF.

The chain uses TRBV7-6 and TRBJ1-5, with D uncertain. The CDR3 consists of 13 residues. Germline CDR1 reads SGHVS; CDR2 reads FNYEAQ. V was shortened by 4 bases and J by 4 bases, with 8 bases between the two germline ends. The CDR3 spells CASSSSENQPQHF. CDR3 bases: TGTGCCAGCAGCTCCTCAGAAAATCAGCCCCAGCATTTT.

This chain connects TRBV7-2 to TRBJ1-4; no reliable D call. With 2 bases removed from V and 3 bases from J, the gap between germline ends came to 7 bases. CDR1 SGHTA and CDR2 FQGNSA come from the germline V gene. The CDR3 length is 14 residues. CDR3 in amino acids: CASSLWLANEKLFF. CDR3 bases: TGTGCCAGCAGCTTATGGTTGGCTAATGAAAAACTGTTTTTT.

The chain employs TRBV9 and TRBJ2-3; no definite D call. There are 14 residues in the CDR3. The germline gives CDR1 SGDLS, CDR2 YYNGEE. With 1 base removed from V and 2 bases from J, the gap between germline ends came to 8 bases. The CDR3 DNA follows: TGTGCCAGCAGCGTAAAAGGGATCACAGATACGCAGTATTTT. It encodes CASSVKGITDTQYF.

The chain combines TRBV20-1 with TRBJ2-3; 8 nucleotides line up with TRBD2. Germline assignment: CDR1 DFQATT and CDR2 SNEGSKA (reference sequence). This CDR3 is 14 amino acids long. The ends lost 3 bases at V and 6 bases at J; junction bases unmatched: 8. The CDR3 sequence is CSARRAGVSDTQYF. DNA for the CDR3: TGCAGTGCTAGGCGAGCGGGAGTCTCGGATACGCAGTATTTT.

Of note for this clonotype: In this CDR3 the conserved last residue, phenylalanine or tryptophan, is missing, so a read error is likely. The rearrangement links TRBV30 to TRBJ1-1, with a weak D call TRBD1 (6 bases). Trimming cost V 2 bases and J 6 bases, with 13 bases left between them. CDR3 length: 13 residues. Germline loops: CDR1 GTSNPN, CDR2 SVGIG (reference sequence). CDR3 nucleotide sequence: TGTGCCTGGAGTTCAGGGGAGGACGCTGAAGCTTTCTCT. The encoded protein is CAWSSGEDAEAFS.

This chain joins TRBV5-6 and TRBJ2-1; D gene ambiguous. Germline values: CDR1 SGHDT, CDR2 YYEEEE. Trimming shortened V by 0 bases and J by 5 bases, and 12 bases separated the two germline ends. The CDR3 runs to 15 residues. The CDR3 sequence: CASSLEGIRNNEQFF. CDR3 coding DNA: TGTGCCAGCAGCTTGGAGGGTATTCGGAACAATGAGCAGTTCTTC.

This chain uses TRBV5-1 with TRBJ2-3, with unresolved D. This CDR3 has 15 amino acids. Between the trimmed V and J ends, which lost 0 bases and 2 bases, there was a span of 10 bases. Germline assignment: CDR1 SGHRS and CDR2 YFSETQ. CDR3 in amino acids: CASSLALGATDTQYF. Written as DNA, the CDR3 is TGCGCCAGCAGCTTGGCCTTGGGTGCCACAGATACGCAGTATTTT.

Concerning this clonotype: Since no conserved phenylalanine or tryptophan closes the CDR3, a read error is the likely cause. The chain joins TRBV6-1 to TRBJ2-1; 10 bases line up with TRBD2. Germline CDR1 reads MNHNS; CDR2 reads SASEGT. The length of the CDR3 is 15 residues. The V gene end was trimmed by 5 bases and the J gene end by 7 bases; junction bases not matched to a gene: 8. CDR3 sequence (DNA): TGTGCCAGCAGTAGAGCGGGGGGGCCTGGGAATGAGCAGTTCCTC. It specifies CASSRAGGPGNEQFL.

This chain joins TRBV18 and TRBJ1-5, with 12 bases that match TRBD1. CDR1 is KGHSH, CDR2 LQKENI, per germline. V dropped 3 bases and J dropped 7; count of bases not matched to a gene: 4. This CDR3 has 15 residues. The CDR3 protein is CASSPGQGAKQPQHF. DNA of the CDR3: TGTGCCAGCTCACCGGGACAGGGGGCGAAGCAGCCCCAGCATTTT.

This clonotype was counted a single time. The chain links TRBV5-1 to TRBJ2-1; D is unresolved. With 0 bases removed from V and 5 bases from J, the gap between germline ends came to 6 bases. CDR1 SGHRS and CDR2 YFSETQ come from the germline V gene. The CDR3 totals 13 residues. CDR3 residues: CASSLGTNNEQFF. CDR3 DNA: TGCGCCAGCAGCTTGGGGACGAACAATGAGCAGTTCTTC. The entire variable domain, with the rest obtained from reference TRBV5-1 and TRBJ2-1, is as follows: KAGVTQTPRYLIKTRGQQVTLSCSPISGHRSVSWYQQTPGQGLQFLFEYFSETQRNKGNFPGRFSGRQFSNSRSEMNVSTLELGDSALYLCASSLGTNNEQFFGPGTRLTVL.

The CDR3 loop reads CASMGEPGTEAFF. The CDR3 DNA sequence: TGTGCCAGCATGGGGGAGCCCGGGACAGAAGCTTTCTTT. The chain uses TRBV9 and TRBJ1-1; perhaps TRBD1 as D (6 bases). Trimming removed 6 bases at V and 8 bases at J, with 17 bases between. CDR3 size: 13 residues. From germline, CDR1 is SGDLS and CDR2 YYNGEE.

This clonotype was recorded once. The V gene is TRBV20-1, the J gene TRBJ1-3, with D uncertain. Germline V gene sequence: CDR1 DFQATT, CDR2 SNEGSKA (reference sequence). Trimming pared 6 bases from V and 1 base from J, leaving 10 bases between. The length of the CDR3 is 13 residues. CDR3 protein: CSALSNSGNTIYF. In nucleotides, the CDR3 is TGCAGTGCCCTCTCGAATTCTGGAAACACCATATATTTT.

This sequence joins TRBV6-5 and TRBJ2-1; 11 nucleotides match TRBD2. The germline V gene has CDR1 MNHEY and CDR2 SVGAGI. Trimming took 5 bases from V and 4 from J; bases not matched to a gene: 10. The CDR3 is made up of 17 amino acids. CDR3 residues: CASSPTLGTSGYNEQFF. CDR3 bases: TGTGCCAGCAGTCCCACACTCGGGACTAGCGGATACAATGAGCAGTTCTTC.

By share, this clonotype ranks as medium-sized (0.01 to 0.1%). V and J are TRBV5-1 and TRBJ2-1; 8 bases fit TRBD2. The CDR3 extends over 16 amino acids. Trimming removed 1 base from V and 7 bases from J; junction bases left unmatched: 10. Germline CDR1 is SGHRS and CDR2 is YFSETQ. CDR3 nucleotide sequence: TGCGCCAGCAGCTTGAGACCGGGGGGGGACGGTAATGAGCAGTTCTTC. Protein: CASSLRPGGDGNEQFF.